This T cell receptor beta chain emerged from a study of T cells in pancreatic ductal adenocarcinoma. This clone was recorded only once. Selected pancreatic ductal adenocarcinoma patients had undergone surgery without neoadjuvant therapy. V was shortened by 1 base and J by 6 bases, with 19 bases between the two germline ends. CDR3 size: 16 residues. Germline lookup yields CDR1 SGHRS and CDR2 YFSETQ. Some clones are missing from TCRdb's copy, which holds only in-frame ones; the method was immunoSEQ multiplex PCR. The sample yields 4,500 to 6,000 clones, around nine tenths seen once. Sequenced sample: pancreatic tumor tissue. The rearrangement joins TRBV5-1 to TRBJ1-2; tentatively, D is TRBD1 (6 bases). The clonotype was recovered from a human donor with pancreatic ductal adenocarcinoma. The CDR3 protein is CASSLSPGGRGDGYTF. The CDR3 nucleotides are TGCGCCAGCAGCTTGTCGCCGGGGGGCCGGGGAGATGGCTACACCTTC.